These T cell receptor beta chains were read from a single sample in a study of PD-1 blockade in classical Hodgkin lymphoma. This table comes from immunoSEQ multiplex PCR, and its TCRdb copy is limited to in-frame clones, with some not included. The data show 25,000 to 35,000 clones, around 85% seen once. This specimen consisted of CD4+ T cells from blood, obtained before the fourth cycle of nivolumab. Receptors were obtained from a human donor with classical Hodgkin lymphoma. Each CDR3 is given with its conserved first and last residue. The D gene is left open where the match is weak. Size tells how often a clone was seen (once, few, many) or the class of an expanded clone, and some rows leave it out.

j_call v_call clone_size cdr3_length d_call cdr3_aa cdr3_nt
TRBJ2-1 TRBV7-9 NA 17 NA CASSPPPGLSSYNEQFF TGTGCCAGCAGCCCTCCTCCGGGACTTAGCTCCTACAATGAGCAGTTCTTC
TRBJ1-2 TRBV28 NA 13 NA CATLGQIPYGYTF TGTGCCACCCTAGGACAGATCCCCTATGGCTACACCTTC
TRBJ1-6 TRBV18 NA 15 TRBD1 CASSQITGEGSPLHF TGTGCCAGCTCCCAAATAACAGGGGAGGGTTCACCCCTCCACTTT
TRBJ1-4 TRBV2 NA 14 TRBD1 CASSDRTGGEKLFF TGTGCCAGCAGTGATCGGACAGGGGGAGAAAAACTGTTTTTT
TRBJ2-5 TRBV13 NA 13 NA CASSLRHQETQYF TGTGCCAGCAGCTTAAGACACCAAGAGACCCAGTACTTC
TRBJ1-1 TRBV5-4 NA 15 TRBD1 CASSAWTGLNTEAFF TGTGCCAGCAGCGCCTGGACAGGCCTGAACACTGAAGCTTTCTTT
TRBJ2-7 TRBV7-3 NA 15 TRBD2 CASSQLAESSYEQYF TGTGCCAGCAGCCAACTAGCGGAATCAAGCTACGAGCAGTACTTC
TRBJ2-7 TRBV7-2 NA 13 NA CASSSPDRYEQYF TGTGCCAGCAGCTCCCCTGACCGCTACGAGCAGTACTTC
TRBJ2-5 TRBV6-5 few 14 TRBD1 CASSWTGGRETQYF TGTGCCAGCAGTTGGACAGGGGGCAGAGAGACCCAGTACTTC
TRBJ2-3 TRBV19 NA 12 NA CASSIETDTQYF TGTGCCAGTAGTATTGAGACAGATACGCAGTATTTT
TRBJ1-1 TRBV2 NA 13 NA CASRNREGTEAFF TGTGCCAGCAGGAACAGGGAGGGCACTGAAGCTTTCTTT
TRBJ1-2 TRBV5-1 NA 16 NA CASSLHRSSGNYGYTF TGCGCCAGCAGCTTGCATCGATCCTCCGGGAACTATGGCTACACCTTC
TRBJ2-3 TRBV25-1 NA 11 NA CASRETDTQYF TGTGCCAGCAGAGAAACAGATACGCAGTATTTT
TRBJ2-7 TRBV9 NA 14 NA CASSEGIDVYEQYF TGTGCCAGCAGCGAGGGGATAGATGTCTACGAGCAGTACTTC
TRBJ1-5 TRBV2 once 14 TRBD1 CASSDTGGNQPQHF TGTGCCAGCAGTGATACAGGGGGCAATCAGCCCCAGCATTTT
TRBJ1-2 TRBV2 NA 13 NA CASRADRMGGYTF TGTGCCAGCAGAGCAGACAGAATGGGTGGCTACACCTTC
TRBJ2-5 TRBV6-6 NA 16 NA CASGSARGAYQETQYF TGTGCCAGCGGCTCCGCACGGGGGGCGTACCAAGAGACCCAGTACTTC
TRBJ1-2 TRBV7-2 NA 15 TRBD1 CASSGQVPGGYGYTF TGTGCCAGCAGCGGACAGGTCCCTGGTGGCTATGGCTACACCTTC
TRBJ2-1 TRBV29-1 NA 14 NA CSVEKASAGYEQFF TGCAGCGTTGAAAAAGCGTCCGCTGGATATGAGCAGTTCTTC
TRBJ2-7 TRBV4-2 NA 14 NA CASSQGTGRYEQYF TGTGCCAGCAGCCAAGGAACAGGCCGCTACGAGCAGTACTTC
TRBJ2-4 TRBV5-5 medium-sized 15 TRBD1 CASSLGSYRGRIQYF TGTGCCAGCAGCTTGGGATCGTACAGGGGCCGGATTCAGTACTTC
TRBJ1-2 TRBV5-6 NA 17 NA CASSLGGWQSANYGYTF TGTGCCAGCAGCTTGGGCGGATGGCAGTCAGCTAACTATGGCTACACCTTC
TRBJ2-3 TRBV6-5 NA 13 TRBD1 CASRDRVSDTQYF TGTGCCAGCAGGGACAGGGTATCAGATACGCAGTATTTT
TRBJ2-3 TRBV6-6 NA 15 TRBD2 CASSRSSGDTDTQYF TGTGCCAGCAGCCGTTCTAGCGGGGACACAGATACGCAGTATTTT
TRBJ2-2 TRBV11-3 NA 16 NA CASSPYLGEDTGELFF TGTGCCAGCAGCCCCTACCTTGGGGAAGACACCGGGGAGCTGTTTTTT
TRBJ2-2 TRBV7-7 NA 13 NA CASSLGRTGELFF TGTGCTAGCAGCTTAGGGCGCACCGGGGAGCTGTTTTTT
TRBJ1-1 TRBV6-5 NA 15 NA CVSSLGHIMNTEAFF TGTGTCAGCAGTTTAGGACACATCATGAACACTGAAGCTTTCTTT
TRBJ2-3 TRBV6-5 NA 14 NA CASRPWLSTDTQYF TGTGCCAGCAGGCCCTGGTTGAGCACAGATACGCAGTATTTT
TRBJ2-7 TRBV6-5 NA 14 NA CASIKRGSSYEQYF TGTGCCAGCATTAAACGGGGGAGCTCCTACGAGCAGTACTTC
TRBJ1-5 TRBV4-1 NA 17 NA CASSQEGWQPKNQPQHF TGCGCCAGCAGCCAAGAAGGTTGGCAGCCTAAAAATCAGCCCCAGCATTTT
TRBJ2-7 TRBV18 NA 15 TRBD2 CASSPQGLAGDEQYF TGTGCCAGCTCGCCTCAAGGACTAGCGGGAGACGAGCAGTACTTC
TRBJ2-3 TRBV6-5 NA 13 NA CASSYSWTDTQYF TGTGCCAGCAGTTACTCATGGACAGATACGCAGTATTTT
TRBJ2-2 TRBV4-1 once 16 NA CASSRPGLGITGELFF TGCGCCAGCAGCCGACCGGGGCTAGGTATCACCGGGGAGCTGTTTTTT
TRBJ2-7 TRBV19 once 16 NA CASSNPRRAATYEQYF TGTGCCAGTAGTAACCCCAGGAGGGCAGCGACCTACGAGCAGTACTTC
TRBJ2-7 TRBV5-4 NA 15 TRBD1 CASSLGQGEAYEQYF TGTGCCAGCAGCTTGGGACAGGGGGAGGCCTACGAGCAGTACTTC
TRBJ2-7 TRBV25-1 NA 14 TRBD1 CASGSGTERYEQYF TGTGCCAGCGGATCCGGGACAGAGCGATACGAGCAGTACTTC
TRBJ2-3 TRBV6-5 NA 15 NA CASSPPLSSTDTQYF TGTGCCAGCAGTCCCCCCCTCAGTAGCACAGATACGCAGTATTTT
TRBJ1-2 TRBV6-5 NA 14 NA CASIPGGWGYGYTF TGTGCCAGCATTCCGGGGGGATGGGGCTATGGCTACACCTTC
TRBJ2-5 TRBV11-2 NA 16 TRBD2 CASSLGLADSGETQYF TGTGCCAGCAGCTTGGGACTAGCGGATTCAGGGGAGACCCAGTACTTC
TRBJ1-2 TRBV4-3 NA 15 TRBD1 CASSRAGTGAYGYTF TGCGCCAGCAGCCGAGCCGGGACAGGGGCTTATGGCTACACCTTC
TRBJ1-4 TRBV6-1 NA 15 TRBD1 CASIGPGTGNEKLFF TGTGCCAGCATCGGGCCCGGGACAGGGAACGAAAAACTGTTTTTT
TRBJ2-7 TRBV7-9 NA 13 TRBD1 CASSSGQLYEQYF TGTGCCAGCAGCTCGGGACAGCTCTACGAGCAGTACTTC
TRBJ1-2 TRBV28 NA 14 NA CASREPGPNYGYTF TGTGCCAGCAGGGAACCGGGCCCGAACTATGGCTACACCTTC
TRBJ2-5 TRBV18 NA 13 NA CASSPTPQETQYF TGTGCCAGCTCCCCGACACCGCAAGAGACCCAGTACTTC
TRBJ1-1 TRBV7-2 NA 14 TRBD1 CASSRQGRNTEAFF TGTGCCAGCAGCCGACAGGGACGGAACACTGAAGCTTTCTTT
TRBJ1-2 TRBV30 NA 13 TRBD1 CAWSLGQGDGYTF TGTGCCTGGAGTCTTGGGCAGGGGGATGGCTACACCTTC
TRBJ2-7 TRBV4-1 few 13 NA CASSQDRRDEQYF TGCGCCAGCAGCCAAGATAGGAGGGACGAGCAGTACTTC
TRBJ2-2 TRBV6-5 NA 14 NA CASSLAGPTGELFF TGTGCCAGCAGTTTAGCAGGGCCCACCGGGGAGCTGTTTTTT
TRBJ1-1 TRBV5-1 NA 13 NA CASSLRLSTEAFF TGCGCCAGCAGCTTGAGGCTTTCCACTGAAGCTTTCTTT
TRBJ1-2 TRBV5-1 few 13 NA CASSLGPGRGYTF TGCGCCAGCAGCTTGGGACCAGGGAGGGGCTACACCTTC
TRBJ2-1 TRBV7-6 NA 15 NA CASSLDGYSYNEQFF TGTGCCAGCAGCTTAGACGGTTACTCCTACAATGAGCAGTTCTTC
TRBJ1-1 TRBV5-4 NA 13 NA CASSWGRDTEAFF TGTGCCAGCAGCTGGGGACGGGACACTGAAGCTTTCTTT
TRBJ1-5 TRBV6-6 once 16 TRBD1 CASSYGAGQGDQPQHF TGTGCCAGCAGTTACGGTGCGGGACAGGGGGATCAGCCCCAGCATTTT
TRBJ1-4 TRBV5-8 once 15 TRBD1 CASSLGQGDNEKLFF TGTGCCAGCAGCTTGGGACAGGGTGACAATGAAAAACTGTTTTTT
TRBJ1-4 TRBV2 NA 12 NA CASRLGSEKLFF TGTGCCAGCAGATTGGGTAGCGAAAAACTGTTTTTT
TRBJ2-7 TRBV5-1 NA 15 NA CASSLTGRVSYEQYF TGCGCCAGCAGCTTGACAGGGAGAGTTAGCTACGAGCAGTACTTC
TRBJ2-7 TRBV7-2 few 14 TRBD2 CASSFGGADTEQYF TGTGCCAGCAGCTTCGGGGGGGCCGATACGGAGCAGTACTTC
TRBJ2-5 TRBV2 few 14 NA CASSERVEGETQYF TGTGCCAGCAGTGAGCGGGTCGAGGGGGAGACCCAGTACTTC
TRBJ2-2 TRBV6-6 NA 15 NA CASSYPDRNTGELFF TGTGCCAGCAGTTACCCGGACAGGAACACCGGGGAGCTGTTTTTT